This T cell receptor beta chain came from a study of T cell changes during pregnancy in multiple sclerosis. The CDR3 length is 13 residues. The V segment lost 6 bases and the J segment 8 bases; nucleotides outside the gene matches: 8. The germline CDR1 and CDR2 sequences are LNHDA and SQIVND (reference sequence). Repertoires were generated with immunoSEQ multiplex PCR, while TCRdb's copy carries only in-frame clones and drops some. The sample holds about 98,000 clones, roughly nine tenths seen once. This clone came up a few times. This clonotype was sampled from a female donor in good health, enrolled as a control in a pregnancy study. The source material was peripheral blood, sampled after pregnancy. The chain has TRBV19 and TRBJ1-1; TRBD1 matches 8 bases. CDR3 sequence (DNA): TGTGCCAGTAGGACTACAGGGGGAGGAGAAGCTTTCTTT. Protein: CASRTTGGGEAFF.